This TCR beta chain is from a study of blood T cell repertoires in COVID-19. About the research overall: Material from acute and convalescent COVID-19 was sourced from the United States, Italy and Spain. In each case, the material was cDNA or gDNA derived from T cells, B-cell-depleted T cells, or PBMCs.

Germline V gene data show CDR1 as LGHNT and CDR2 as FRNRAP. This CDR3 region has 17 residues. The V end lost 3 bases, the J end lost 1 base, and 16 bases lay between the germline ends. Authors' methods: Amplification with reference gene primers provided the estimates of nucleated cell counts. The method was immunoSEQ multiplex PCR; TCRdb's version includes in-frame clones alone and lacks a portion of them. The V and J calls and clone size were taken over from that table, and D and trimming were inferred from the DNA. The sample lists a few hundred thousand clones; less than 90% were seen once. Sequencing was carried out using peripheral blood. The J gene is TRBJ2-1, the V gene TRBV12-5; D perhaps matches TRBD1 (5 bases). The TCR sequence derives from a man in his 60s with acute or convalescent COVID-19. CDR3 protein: CASGFETDSFSYNEQFF. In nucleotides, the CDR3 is TGTGCTAGTGGTTTCGAAACAGACAGTTTTTCCTACAATGAGCAGTTCTTC.